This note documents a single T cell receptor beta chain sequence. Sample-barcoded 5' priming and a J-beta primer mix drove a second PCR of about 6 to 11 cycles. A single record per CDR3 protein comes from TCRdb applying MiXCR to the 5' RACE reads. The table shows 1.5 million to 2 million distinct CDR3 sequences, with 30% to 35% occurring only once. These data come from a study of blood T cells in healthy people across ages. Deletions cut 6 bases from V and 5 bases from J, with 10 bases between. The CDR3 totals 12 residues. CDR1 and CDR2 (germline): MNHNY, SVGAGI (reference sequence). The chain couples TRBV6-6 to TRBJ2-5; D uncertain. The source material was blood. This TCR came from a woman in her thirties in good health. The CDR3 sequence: CASRLVRETQYF. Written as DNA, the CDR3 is TGTGCCAGCAGGTTGGTCCGTGAGACCCAGTACTTC.